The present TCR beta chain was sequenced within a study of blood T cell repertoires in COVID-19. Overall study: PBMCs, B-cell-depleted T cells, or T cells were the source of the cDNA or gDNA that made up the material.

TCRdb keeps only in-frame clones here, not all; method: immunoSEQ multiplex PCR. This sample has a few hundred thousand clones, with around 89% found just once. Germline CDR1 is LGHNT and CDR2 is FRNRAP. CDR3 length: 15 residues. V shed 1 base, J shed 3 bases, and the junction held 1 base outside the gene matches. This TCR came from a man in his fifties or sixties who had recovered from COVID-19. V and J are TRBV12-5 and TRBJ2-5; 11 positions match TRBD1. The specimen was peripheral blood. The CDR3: CASGLGDRGKETQYF. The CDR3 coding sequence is TGTGCTAGTGGTTTGGGGGACAGGGGGAAAGAGACCCAGTACTTC.